This TCR beta chain emerged from a study of shared clonotypes between healthy human individuals. Only in-frame clones appear in the TCRdb table, and some are missing; sequencing was by immunoSEQ multiplex PCR. The repertoire holds 530,000 or so clones, with around 79% as singletons. Input material: PBMCs. This clonotype originated in a woman aged 40 to 50 in good health. Some clones in this sample may be carry-over from other donors' samples.

The CDR3 spells CASSMARPLGTDTQYF. The DNA for the CDR3 is TGTGCCAGTAGTATGGCGAGACCCCTGGGAACAGATACGCAGTATTTT. The rearrangement uses TRBV19 and TRBJ2-3; D is unresolved. Per the germline V gene, CDR1 is LNHDA and CDR2 is SQIVND (reference sequence). The CDR3 length is 16 residues. V lost 3 bases to trimming and J lost 3 bases, with 16 bases between them. The full variable domain, rest sourced from reference TRBV19 and TRBJ2-3, is DGGITQSPKYLFRKEGQNVTLSCEQNLNHDAMYWYRQDPGQGLRLIYYSQIVNDFQKGDIAEGYSVSREKKESFPLTVTSAQKNPTAFYLCASSMARPLGTDTQYFGPGTRLTVL.